Following are 11 T cell receptor beta chains from one sample sequenced in a study of human T cells and chemical hapten exposure. TCRdb called the RACE reads again in MiXCR, with one record for every CDR3 protein. The sample shows around 47,000 distinct CDR3 sequences, about 4% of them seen only once. Described time point: healthy volunteer bleed at 6 weeks. The study extracted total RNA from unfractionated whole blood. Sample: whole blood. Receptor source: a human donor in good health. Some clones in this sample may be carry-over from other donors' samples.

This clonotype showed up many times. CDR3 protein: CASSKVGLGEAQYF. As DNA, the CDR3 is TGTGCCAGCAGCAAAGTGGGTCTGGGGGAAGCCCAGTACTTC. This chain uses TRBV21-1 with TRBJ2-5; the table's TRBD1 call for D was not verified on the DNA. TRBV21-1 is a recognized pseudogene. The CDR3 has 14 amino acids.

This clonotype showed up many times. The chain employs TRBV7-8 and TRBJ1-5, with 8 bases that match TRBD1. V lost 1 base and J lost 2; bases outside the gene matches: 4. Germline values: CDR1 SGHVS, CDR2 FQNEAQ. The CDR3 covers 16 residues. The CDR3, as DNA: TGTGCCAGCAGCTTAGACGGGACAGGAGGCAATCAGCCCCAGCATTTT. Its translation is CASSLDGTGGNQPQHF.

This clonotype was observed at least ten times. An end of the junction differs from the germline gene, which may be a read error. The V and J genes are TRBV5-1 and TRBJ2-3, with no clear D. Germline CDR1 is SGHRS and CDR2 is YFSETQ. The CDR3 has 11 residues. CDR3 sequence reads: CASTLKDTQYF. The CDR3, as DNA: TGCGCCAGCACCTTGAAAGATACGCAGTATTTT.

This clonotype was recorded at least ten times. The chain couples TRBV15 to TRBJ1-5, with D possibly matching TRBD1 (5 bases). Trimming removed 4 bases at V and 4 bases at J, with 8 bases between. The CDR3 has 13 residues. Germline lookup yields CDR1 LNHNV and CDR2 YYDKDF (reference sequence). CDR3 sequence reads: CATSMTDNQPQHF. The CDR3 region has the DNA TGTGCCACCAGCATGACAGATAATCAGCCCCAGCATTTT. The full variable domain, in which reference TRBV15 and TRBJ1-5 provide the parts outside the CDR3, is DAMVIQNPRYQVTQFGKPVTLSCSQTLNHNVMYWYQQKSSQAPKLLFHYYDKDFNNEADTPDNFQSRRPNTSFCFLDIRSPGLGDTAMYLCATSMTDNQPQHFGDGTRLSIL.

The table lists this clonotype with many counts. The chain joins TRBV12-3 or TRBV12-4 to TRBJ1-5; the D gene is possibly TRBD1 (5 bases). The CDR3 covers 14 residues. The ends were cut back, 7 bases at V and 7 bases at J, with 17 bases in the middle. The CDR3 loop reads CASTQGAGSQPQHF. CDR3 nucleotide sequence: TGTGCCAGCACCCAGGGAGCGGGTAGCCAGCCCCAGCATTTT.

This clonotype was detected many times. The chain combines TRBV6-1 with TRBJ2-3; 10 positions match TRBD2. The CDR3 runs 15 residues. The germline gives CDR1 MNHNS, CDR2 SASEGT. The junction had 5 bases not matched to a gene; V was cut back by 7 bases and J by 1 base. CDR3 loop: CASKPLAGGTDTQYF. The CDR3 bases are TGTGCCAGCAAACCCCTAGCGGGAGGCACAGATACGCAGTATTTT.

This clonotype was seen ten or more times. The J gene is TRBJ2-1, the V gene TRBV15, with D unclear. The length of the CDR3 is 15 residues. Germline V lookup: CDR1 LNHNV, CDR2 YYDKDF (reference sequence). Trimming shortened V by 3 bases and J by 0 bases, and 9 bases separated the two germline ends. DNA of the CDR3: TGTGCCACCAGCAGCAATACCCGCTCCTACAATGAGCAGTTCTTC. Translated: CATSSNTRSYNEQFF.

The rearrangement joins TRBV6-5 to TRBJ2-7; 9 bases map to TRBD1. The CDR3 totals 15 residues. The V segment lost 6 bases and the J segment 4 bases; nucleotides outside the gene matches: 10. Germline-derived CDR1 and CDR2 are MNHEY and SVGAGI. CDR3 sequence reads: CASREPGQGLYEQYF. CDR3 coding DNA: TGTGCCAGCAGGGAGCCGGGACAGGGTCTTTACGAGCAGTACTTC.

At least ten counts were recorded for this clonotype. This chain links TRBV18 with TRBJ1-2, with a tentative D call TRBD1 (5 bases). Between the trimmed V and J ends, which lost 1 base and 2 bases, there was a span of 8 bases. CDR1 is KGHSH, CDR2 LQKENI, per germline. The CDR3 sequence is 14 residues long. CDR3 sequence: CASSPRGHNYGYTF. Here the CDR3 DNA reads TGTGCCAGCTCACCACGGGGCCACAACTATGGCTACACCTTC.

This clonotype was found many times. The chain is built from TRBV4-1 and TRBJ2-2; D may be TRBD1 (7 bases). V lost 5 bases to trimming and J lost 0 bases, with 22 bases between them. CDR3 length: 19 amino acids. Germline V gene data show CDR1 as MGHRA and CDR2 as YSYEKL. CDR3 bases: TGCGCCAGCAGCGGAGGGGGCCGCGCCTCAAGCGCGAACACCGGGGAGCTGTTTTTT. Translation: CASSGGGRASSANTGELFF.

The V gene is TRBV20-1, the J gene TRBJ2-7; 14 bases match TRBD2. The CDR3 is 14 amino acids. The V gene end was trimmed by 3 bases and the J gene end by 9 bases; junction bases not matched to a gene: 7. Germline CDR1 DFQATT, CDR2 SNEGSKA (reference sequence). CDR3 loop: CSASPTSGRAGQYF. CDR3 coding DNA: TGCAGTGCTAGCCCGACTAGCGGGAGGGCCGGGCAGTACTTC.